Reported below is one T cell receptor beta chain. Its antigen is currently unknown. CDR1 is MNHEY, CDR2 SVGAGI, per germline. Trimming shortened V by 0 bases and J by 3 bases, and 9 bases separated the two germline ends. This CDR3 spans 14 amino acids. MiXCR, run by TCRdb on the RT-PCR reads, gives a single entry per CDR3 protein. This table has a few hundred thousand distinct CDR3 sequences, roughly 11% appearing once. These data originate in a study of response to subunit inactivated influenza vaccine. Study results and limitations: Only a handful of new T cells, the authors suggested, are recruited with each seasonal influenza vaccination.

The TCR was taken from a man aged 50-59 years who received an inactivated influenza vaccine. Sequenced here: PBMCs from blood, sampled about 40 days after vaccination. The chain couples TRBV6-5 to TRBJ2-7, with a possible D match to TRBD1 (6 bases). The CDR3 protein is CASSYSRDIYEQYF. CDR3 nucleotides: TGTGCCAGCAGTTACTCCAGGGACATCTACGAGCAGTACTTC.